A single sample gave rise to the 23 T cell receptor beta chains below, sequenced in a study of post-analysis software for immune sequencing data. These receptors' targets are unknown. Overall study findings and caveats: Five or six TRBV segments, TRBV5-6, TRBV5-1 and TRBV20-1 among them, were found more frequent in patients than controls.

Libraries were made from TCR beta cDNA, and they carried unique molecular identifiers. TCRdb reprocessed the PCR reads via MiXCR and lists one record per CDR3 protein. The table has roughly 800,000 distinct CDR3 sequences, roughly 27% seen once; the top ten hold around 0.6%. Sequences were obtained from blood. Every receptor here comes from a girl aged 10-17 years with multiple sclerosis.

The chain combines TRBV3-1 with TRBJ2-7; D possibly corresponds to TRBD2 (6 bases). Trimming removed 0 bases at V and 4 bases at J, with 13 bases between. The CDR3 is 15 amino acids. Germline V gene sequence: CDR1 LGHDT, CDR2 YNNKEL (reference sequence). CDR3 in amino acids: CASSQDVGGSYEQYF. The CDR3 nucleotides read TGTGCCAGCAGCCAAGATGTGGGAGGAAGTTACGAGCAGTACTTC.

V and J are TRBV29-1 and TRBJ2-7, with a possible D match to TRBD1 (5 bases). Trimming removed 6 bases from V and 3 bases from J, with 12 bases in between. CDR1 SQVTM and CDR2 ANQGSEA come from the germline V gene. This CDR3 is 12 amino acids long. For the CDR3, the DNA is TGCAGCGTATTCGACAGAAACTACGAGCAGTACTTC. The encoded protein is CSVFDRNYEQYF.

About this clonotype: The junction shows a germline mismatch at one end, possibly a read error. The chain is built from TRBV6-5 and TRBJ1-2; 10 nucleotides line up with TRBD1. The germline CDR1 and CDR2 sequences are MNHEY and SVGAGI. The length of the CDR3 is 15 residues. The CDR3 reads CAGSYLGQGSVGYTF. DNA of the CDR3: TGTGCCGGCAGTTACTTGGGACAGGGGAGCGTGGGCTACACCTTC.

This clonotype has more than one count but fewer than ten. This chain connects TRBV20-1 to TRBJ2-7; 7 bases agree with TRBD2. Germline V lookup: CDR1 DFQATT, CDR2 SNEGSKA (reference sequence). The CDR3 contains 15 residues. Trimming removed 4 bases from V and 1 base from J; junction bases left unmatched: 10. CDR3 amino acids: CSAIGGSSLSYEQYF. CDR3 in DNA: TGCAGTGCTATTGGCGGGAGCTCCCTATCCTACGAGCAGTACTTC.

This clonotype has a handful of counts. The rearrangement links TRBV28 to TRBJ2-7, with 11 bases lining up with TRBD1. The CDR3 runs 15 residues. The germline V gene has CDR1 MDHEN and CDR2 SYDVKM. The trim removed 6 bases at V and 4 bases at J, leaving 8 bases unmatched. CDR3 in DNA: TGTGCCAGCAGGCCCGGGACAGGGGGTACGTACGAGCAGTACTTC. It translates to CASRPGTGGTYEQYF. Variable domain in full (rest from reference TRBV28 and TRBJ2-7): DVKVTQSSRYLVKRTGEKVFLECVQDMDHENMFWYRQDPGLGLRLIYFSYDVKMKEKGDIPEGYSVSREKKERFSLILESASTNQTSMYLCASRPGTGGTYEQYFGPGTRLTVT.

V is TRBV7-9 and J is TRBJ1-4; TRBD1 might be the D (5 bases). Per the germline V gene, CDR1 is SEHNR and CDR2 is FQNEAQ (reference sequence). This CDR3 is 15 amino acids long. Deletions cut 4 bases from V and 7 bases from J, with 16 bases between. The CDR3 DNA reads TGTGCCAGCAGCTCGTCAGGGTGGAATAGTGAAAAACTGTTTTTT. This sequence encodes CASSSSGWNSEKLFF.

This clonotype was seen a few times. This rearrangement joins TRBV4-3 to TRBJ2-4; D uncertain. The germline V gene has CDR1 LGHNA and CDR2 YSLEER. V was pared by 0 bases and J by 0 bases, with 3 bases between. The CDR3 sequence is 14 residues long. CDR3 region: CASSQDIAKNIQYF. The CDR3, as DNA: TGCGCCAGCAGCCAAGATATAGCCAAAAACATTCAGTACTTC.

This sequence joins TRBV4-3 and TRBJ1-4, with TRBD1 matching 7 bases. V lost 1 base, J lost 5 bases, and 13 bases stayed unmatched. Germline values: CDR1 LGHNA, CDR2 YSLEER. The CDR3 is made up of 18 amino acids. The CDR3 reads CASSQATGRGTTNEKLFF. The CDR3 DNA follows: TGCGCCAGCAGCCAAGCGACAGGGAGGGGGACCACGAATGAAAAACTGTTTTTT.

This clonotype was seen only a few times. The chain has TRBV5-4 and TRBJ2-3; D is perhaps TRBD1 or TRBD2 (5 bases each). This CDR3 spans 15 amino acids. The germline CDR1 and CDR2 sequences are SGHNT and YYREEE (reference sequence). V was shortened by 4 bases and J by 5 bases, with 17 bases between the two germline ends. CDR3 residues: CASSRLQAYGDTQYF. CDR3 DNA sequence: TGTGCCAGCAGCCGACTACAGGCGTATGGAGATACGCAGTATTTT.

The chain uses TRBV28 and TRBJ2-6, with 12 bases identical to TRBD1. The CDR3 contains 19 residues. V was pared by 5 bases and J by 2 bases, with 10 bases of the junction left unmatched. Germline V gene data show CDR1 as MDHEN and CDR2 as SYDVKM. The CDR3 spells CASSGLGGTGGAGANVLTF. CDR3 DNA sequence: TGTGCCAGCAGTGGACTCGGCGGGACAGGGGGCGCTGGGGCCAACGTCCTGACTTTC.

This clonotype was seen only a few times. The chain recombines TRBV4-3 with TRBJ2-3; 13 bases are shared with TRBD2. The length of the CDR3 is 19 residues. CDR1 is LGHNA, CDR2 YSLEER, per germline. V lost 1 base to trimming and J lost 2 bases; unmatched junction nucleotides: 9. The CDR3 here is CASSQATGTSGTLTDTQYF. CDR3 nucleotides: TGCGCCAGCAGCCAAGCAACAGGGACTAGCGGGACCCTCACAGATACGCAGTATTTT.

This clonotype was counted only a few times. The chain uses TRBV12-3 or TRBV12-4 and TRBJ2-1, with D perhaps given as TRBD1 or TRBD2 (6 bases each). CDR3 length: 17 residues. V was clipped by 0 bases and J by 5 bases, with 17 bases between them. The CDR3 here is CASSLASGVGGHNEQFF. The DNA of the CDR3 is TGTGCCAGCAGTTTAGCTTCGGGGGTAGGGGGGCACAATGAGCAGTTCTTC.

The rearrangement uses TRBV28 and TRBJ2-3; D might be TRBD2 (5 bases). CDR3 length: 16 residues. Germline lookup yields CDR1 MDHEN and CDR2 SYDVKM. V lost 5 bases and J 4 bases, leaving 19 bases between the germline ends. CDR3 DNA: TGTGCCAGCAGTCCCCCCTCGGGGAGCGCCCCAGATACGCAGTATTTT. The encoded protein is CASSPPSGSAPDTQYF.

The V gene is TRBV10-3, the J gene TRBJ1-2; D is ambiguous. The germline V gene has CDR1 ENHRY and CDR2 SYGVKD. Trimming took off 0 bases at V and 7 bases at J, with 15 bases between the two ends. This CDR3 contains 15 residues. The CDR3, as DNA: TGTGCCATCAGTGAGTCGGAGGGCCCCCCCGGTGGCTACACCTTC. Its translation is CAISESEGPPGGYTF.

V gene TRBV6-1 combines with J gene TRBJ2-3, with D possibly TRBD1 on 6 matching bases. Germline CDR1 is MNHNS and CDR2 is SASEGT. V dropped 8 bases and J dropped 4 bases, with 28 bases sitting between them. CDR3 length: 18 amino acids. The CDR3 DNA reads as TGTGCCAGCGGGGTAGGTGGGGGCCCAACCGCGGGCGCAGATACGCAGTATTTT. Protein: CASGVGGGPTAGADTQYF.

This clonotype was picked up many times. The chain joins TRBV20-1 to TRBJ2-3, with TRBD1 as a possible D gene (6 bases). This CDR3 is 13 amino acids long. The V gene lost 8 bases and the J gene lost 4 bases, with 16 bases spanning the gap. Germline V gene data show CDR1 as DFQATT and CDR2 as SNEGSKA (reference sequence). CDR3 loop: CSPKTGGADTQYF. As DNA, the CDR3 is TGCAGTCCTAAGACAGGAGGCGCAGATACGCAGTATTTT.

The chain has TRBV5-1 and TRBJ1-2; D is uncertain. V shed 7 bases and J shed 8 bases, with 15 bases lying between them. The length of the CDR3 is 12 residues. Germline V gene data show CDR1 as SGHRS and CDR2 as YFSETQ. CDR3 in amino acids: CASLAFGKGYTF. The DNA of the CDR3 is TGCGCCAGCTTGGCCTTCGGCAAAGGCTACACCTTC.

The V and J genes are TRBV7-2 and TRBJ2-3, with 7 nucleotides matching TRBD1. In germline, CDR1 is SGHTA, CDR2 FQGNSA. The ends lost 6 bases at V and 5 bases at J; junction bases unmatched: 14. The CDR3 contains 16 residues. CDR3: CASRRRTGAWLDTQYF. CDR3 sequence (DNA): TGTGCCAGCAGACGGCGAACAGGGGCTTGGTTAGATACGCAGTATTTT.

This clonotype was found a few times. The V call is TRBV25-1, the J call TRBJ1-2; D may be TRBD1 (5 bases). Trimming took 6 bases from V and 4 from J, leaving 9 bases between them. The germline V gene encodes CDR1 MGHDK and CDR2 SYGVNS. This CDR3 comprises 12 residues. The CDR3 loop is CASSSGLYGYTF. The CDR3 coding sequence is TGTGCCAGCAGCTCAGGGCTCTATGGCTACACCTTC.

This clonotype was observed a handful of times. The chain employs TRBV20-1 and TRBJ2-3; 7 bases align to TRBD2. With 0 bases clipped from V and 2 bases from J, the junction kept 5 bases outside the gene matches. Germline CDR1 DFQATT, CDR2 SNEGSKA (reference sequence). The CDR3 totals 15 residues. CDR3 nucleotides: TGCAGTGCTAGAGATCTTGGGACTACCACAGATACGCAGTATTTT. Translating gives CSARDLGTTTDTQYF.

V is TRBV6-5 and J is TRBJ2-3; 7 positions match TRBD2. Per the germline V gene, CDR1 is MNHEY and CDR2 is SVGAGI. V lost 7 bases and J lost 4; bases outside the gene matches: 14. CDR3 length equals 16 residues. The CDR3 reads CASTALGGGSPDTQYF. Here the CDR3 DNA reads TGTGCCAGCACCGCCCTTGGTGGCGGGAGTCCAGATACGCAGTATTTT.

The CDR3 loop is CAEIYRPQETQYF. CDR3 DNA: TGTGCCGAGATTTACAGGCCGCAAGAGACCCAGTACTTC. The chain employs TRBV19 and TRBJ2-5, with a tentative D call TRBD1 (5 bases). Germline CDR1 is LNHDA and CDR2 is SQIVND (reference sequence). V was trimmed by 11 bases and J by 2 bases, leaving 15 bases between them. The CDR3 is made up of 13 amino acids.

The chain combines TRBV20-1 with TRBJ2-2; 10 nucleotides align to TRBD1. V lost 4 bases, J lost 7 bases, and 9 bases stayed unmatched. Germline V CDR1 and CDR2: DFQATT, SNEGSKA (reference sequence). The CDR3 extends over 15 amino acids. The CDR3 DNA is TGCAGTGCTAAAAAACCGGGACAGGGGAGCGGGGAGCTGTTTTTT. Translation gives CSAKKPGQGSGELFF.